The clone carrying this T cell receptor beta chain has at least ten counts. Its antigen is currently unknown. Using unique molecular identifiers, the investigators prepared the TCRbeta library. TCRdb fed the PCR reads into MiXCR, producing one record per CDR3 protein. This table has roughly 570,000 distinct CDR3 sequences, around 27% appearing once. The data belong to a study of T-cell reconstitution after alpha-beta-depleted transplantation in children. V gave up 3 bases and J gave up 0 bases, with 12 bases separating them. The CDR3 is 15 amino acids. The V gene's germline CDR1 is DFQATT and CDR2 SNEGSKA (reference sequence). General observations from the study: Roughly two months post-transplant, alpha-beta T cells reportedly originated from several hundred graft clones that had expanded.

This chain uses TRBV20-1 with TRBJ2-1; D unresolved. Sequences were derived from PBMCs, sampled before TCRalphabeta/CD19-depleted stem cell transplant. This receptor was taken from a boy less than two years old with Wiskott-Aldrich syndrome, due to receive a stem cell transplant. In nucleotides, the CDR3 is TGCAGTGCTAGTAAAACCGATACCTCCTACAATGAGCAGTTCTTC. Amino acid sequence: CSASKTDTSYNEQFF.